This TCR beta chain originates from a study of T cells in localized non-small cell lung cancer. General study findings and limits: Appearances in adjacent lung were noted for a median approximately 50 of the top 100 tumor clones. Analysis by sequencing included only one tumor region, so heterogeneity remains possible.

The CDR3 has 13 amino acids. Trimming shortened V by 4 bases and J by 8 bases, and 15 bases separated the two germline ends. Germline CDR1 SGHDT, CDR2 YYEEEE. Comments on this clone: Its antigen is not known.

Method: immunoSEQ multiplex PCR; TCRdb's copy keeps in-frame clones and lacks some. The sample has around 40,000 clones, about 90% seen once; the top ten hold roughly 6.1%. Sequenced here: peripheral blood, sampled before any cancer treatment. The TCR comes from a man aged 35 to 70 with stage I lung adenocarcinoma. The V call is TRBV5-6, the J call TRBJ1-1; TRBD1 is a possible D gene (6 bases). The CDR3 spells CASSVKYRDEAFF. The CDR3 coding sequence is TGTGCCAGCAGCGTGAAGTACAGGGACGAAGCTTTCTTT.